This is a list of T cell receptor beta chains from one sample in a study of T cells in Graves' hyperthyroidism and ophthalmopathy. Each CDR3 protein gets one entry after TCRdb re-called the multiplex PCR reads with MiXCR. The sample has around 620,000 distinct CDR3 sequences, 15% to 20% seen once. The specimen sequenced was blood. The origin of the receptors is a woman in her twenties or thirties with Graves' hyperthyroidism. The CDR3 runs from the conserved cysteine through the conserved F or W. A D gene is named only where the DNA matches it firmly. For some rows the clone size is stated as once, few or many, or as a class when expanded; others skip it.

>many|TRBV28|NA|TRBJ1-1
CASSPISPTAEAFF
TGTGCCAGCAGTCCGATCAGCCCCACGGCGGAAGCTTTCTTT
>many|TRBV9|NA|TRBJ2-5
CASSVGSGARETQYF
TGTGCCAGCAGCGTAGGCTCGGGAGCGAGGGAGACCCAGTACTTC
>many|TRBV5-6|TRBD2|TRBJ2-1
CASSSLAGWEQFF
TGTGCCAGCAGCTCATTAGCGGGATGGGAGCAGTTCTTC
>few|TRBV6-1|TRBD1|TRBJ1-1
CASSEAGTGRTEAFF
TGTGCCAGCAGTGAAGCCGGGACAGGGAGGACTGAAGCTTTCTTT
>many|TRBV3-1|TRBD1|TRBJ1-6
CASSRTGTNSPLHF
TGTGCCAGCAGCCGGACAGGGACTAATTCACCCCTCCACTTT
>few|TRBV6-1|TRBD2|TRBJ2-3
CASSRAGSAGADTQYF
TGTGCCAGCAGTCGAGCGGGATCTGCGGGGGCAGATACGCAGTATTTT
>NA|TRBV15|NA|TRBJ1-3
CATSRESYSGNTIYF
TGTGCCACCAGCAGAGAGTCTTACTCAGGAAACACCATATATTTT
>few|TRBV9|NA|TRBJ1-1
CASSPRGGGSPEAFF
TGTGCCAGCAGCCCACGCGGGGGGGGAAGTCCTGAAGCTTTCTTT
>NA|TRBV19|TRBD2|TRBJ2-2
CASIPSGGISGELFF
TGTGCCAGTATCCCTAGCGGGGGGATCTCCGGGGAGCTGTTTTTT
>many|TRBV7-3|TRBD2|TRBJ2-1
CASSLSREGFNEQFF
TGTGCCAGCAGCTTATCGAGGGAGGGGTTCAATGAGCAGTTCTTC
>NA|TRBV3-2|NA|TRBJ1-2
CASSQLRGRSYGYTF
TGTGCCAGCAGCCAACTAAGGGGGCGCAGCTATGGCTACACCTTC
>few|TRBV5-1|NA|TRBJ1-3
CASSLGRSGNTTYF
TGCGCCAGCAGCTTGGGAAGGTCTGGAAACACCACATATTTT
>few|TRBV20-1|NA|TRBJ2-3
CSATSTDTQYF
TGCAGTGCTACTAGCACAGATACGCAGTATTTT
>few|TRBV6-1|NA|TRBJ2-5
CASSEARGQETQYF
TGTGCCAGCAGTGAAGCCCGAGGCCAAGAGACCCAGTACTTC
>many|TRBV7-2|TRBD2|TRBJ2-1
CASSFSGLVYNEQFF
TGTGCCAGCAGCTTCTCCGGACTAGTCTACAATGAGCAGTTCTTC
>few|TRBV6-1|NA|TRBJ2-3
CASASSPLSTDTQYF
TGTGCCAGCGCATCGTCCCCGCTCAGCACAGATACGCAGTATTTT
>many|TRBV27|TRBD2|TRBJ2-7
CASSFLAGPRDEQYF
TGTGCCAGCAGTTTCCTAGCGGGACCTCGGGACGAGCAGTACTTC
>many|TRBV27|NA|TRBJ1-1
CASSLSLRGSTEAFF
NA
>many|TRBV28|NA|TRBJ1-5
CASSLRGWGNQPQHF
TGTGCCAGCAGTTTACGGGGATGGGGCAATCAGCCCCAGCATTTT
>many|TRBV5-1|NA|TRBJ1-1
CASSLSSTSNTEAFF
TGCGCCAGCAGCTTGTCGTCCACTTCTAACACTGAAGCTTTCTTT
>few|TRBV5-6|NA|TRBJ2-1
CASSSLATEQFF
TGTGCCAGCAGCTCGTTAGCGACAGAGCAGTTCTTC
>NA|TRBV6-5|TRBD1|TRBJ1-5
CASSNDRGPNQPQHF
TGTGCCAGCAGTAACGACAGGGGGCCCAATCAGCCCCAGCATTTT
>few|TRBV18|TRBD2|TRBJ2-3
CASSSPLAGGTQYF
TGTGCCAGCTCATCACCGCTAGCGGGAGGTACGCAGTATTTT
>NA|TRBV20-1|NA|TRBJ2-7
CSTRGRSESSVVEGYEQYF
TGCAGTACTAGAGGAAGATCCGAATCCTCGGTTGTAGAGGGATACGAGCAGTACTTC
>few|TRBV29-1|NA|TRBJ2-2
CSVGAGLDIGELFF
TGCAGCGTTGGGGCGGGGTTGGACATCGGGGAGCTGTTTTTT
>NA|TRBV5-8|NA|TRBJ2-7
CASSPGGGLYEQYF
TGTGCCAGCAGCCCCGGTGGGGGACTCTACGAGCAGTACTTC
>many|TRBV11-2|NA|TRBJ1-2
CASSLDQTGQGGYTF
TGTGCCAGCAGCTTAGATCAAACGGGACAAGGGGGCTACACCTTC
>NA|TRBV5-4|TRBD1|TRBJ2-3
CASSLGPTGVTDTQYF
TGTGCCAGCAGCTTGGGTCCGACAGGGGTGACAGATACGCAGTATTTT
>many|TRBV11-2|NA|TRBJ2-7
CASSLARDGPYEQYF
TGTGCCAGCAGCTTAGCTAGGGACGGACCCTACGAGCAGTACTTC
>NA|TRBV20-1|NA|TRBJ2-1
CSARPNMRYNEQFF
TGCAGTGCTAGACCGAATATGAGGTACAATGAGCAGTTCTTC
>few|TRBV4-2|TRBD2|TRBJ2-3
CASSRVAGVKTDTQYF
TGTGCCAGCAGCCGCGTAGCGGGAGTAAAAACAGATACGCAGTATTTT
>NA|TRBV29-1|NA|TRBJ1-2
CSAHGNYGYTF
TGCAGTGCACACGGAAACTATGGCTACACCTTC
>few|TRBV30|NA|TRBJ1-1
CAWGFGGQNTEAFF
TGTGCCTGGGGTTTCGGGGGGCAGAACACTGAAGCTTTCTTT
>many|TRBV11-2|NA|TRBJ2-7
CASSDGTASYEQYF
TGTGCCAGCAGCGACGGGACTGCCTCCTACGAGCAGTACTTC
>many|TRBV2|TRBD2|TRBJ2-3
CASSESGRPRYTQYF
TGTGCCAGCAGTGAAAGCGGGAGGCCGAGGTATACGCAGTATTTT
>few|TRBV28|TRBD2|TRBJ2-1
CASTSAGLADFNEQFF
TGTGCCAGCACTTCCGCAGGACTAGCGGATTTCAATGAGCAGTTCTTC
>NA|TRBV28|NA|TRBJ1-2
CASSLEQSYNYGYTF
TGTGCCAGCAGTTTGGAACAGTCTTATAACTATGGCTACACCTTC